This TCR beta chain was captured by sequencing in a study of response to subunit inactivated influenza vaccine. Regarding this clonotype: Its cognate antigen is unknown.

TCRdb re-analysed the RT-PCR reads in MiXCR, keeping a single row per CDR3 protein. The sample shows 550,000 to 800,000 distinct CDR3 sequences, approximately 13% of them seen only once. The study, taken as a whole, reports: Each seasonal flu vaccination may recruit only limited new T cells, authors suggested.

The receptor comes from a man aged 45-65 years who received an inactivated influenza vaccine. The sequencing used PBMCs from blood, collected around 14 days before vaccination.

CDR3 loop: CSARDRNRAVSSEQYF. CDR3 nucleotides: TGCAGTGCTAGAGATCGCAATAGGGCAGTTTCTTCCGAGCAGTACTTC. The chain links TRBV20-1 to TRBJ2-7, with D unclear. Germline loops: CDR1 DFQATT, CDR2 SNEGSKA (reference sequence). The CDR3 sequence is 16 residues long. V was clipped by 0 bases and J by 6 bases, with 21 bases between them.